This TCR beta chain is from a study of blood T cell repertoires in COVID-19. Study in general: Sample material is recorded as cDNA or gDNA derived from T cells, B-cell-depleted T cells, or PBMCs.

Profiling relied on immunoSEQ multiplex PCR, and the TCRdb table lists in-frame clones only, not all of them. The profile shows about 170,000 clones, 83% of them singletons. V was cut by 3 bases and J by 7 bases, with 15 bases left in between. CDR1 is SGHVS, CDR2 FQNEAQ, per germline. The CDR3 loop spans 14 amino acids. The receptor's source is a woman of 80 years or more with acute or convalescent COVID-19. This chain links TRBV7-8 with TRBJ1-2; possible D gene TRBD1, 5 bases. Material for sequencing was peripheral blood. Here the CDR3 reads CASSLGTSGGGYTF. CDR3 DNA sequence: TGTGCCAGCAGCTTGGGGACCTCCGGGGGTGGCTACACCTTC.